In its sample, the clone carrying this T cell receptor beta chain was seen a few times. Antigen unknown. The data derive from a study of blood T cells in healthy people across ages. General study results and limits: Naive T cell percentage strongly correlated with TCR beta diversity.

Germline V lookup: CDR1 DFQATT, CDR2 SNEGSKA (reference sequence). The ends were cut back, 1 base at V and 7 bases at J, with 8 bases in the middle. CDR3 length: 12 residues. Combining a sample-barcoded 5' primer with a J-beta primer mix, a second PCR ran for about 6 to 12 cycles. A tag from a template-switch adaptor with 12 random nucleotides marked each cDNA molecule. TCRdb ran MiXCR on the 5' RACE reads and lists one entry per CDR3 protein. Altogether a few hundred thousand distinct CDR3 sequences are present, 45% to 65% being singletons, with the ten largest covering under 60%. The sample consisted of blood. The sequence derives from a man aged 55-75 years in good health. The chain has TRBV20-1 and TRBJ2-4; D is undetermined. DNA for the CDR3: TGCAGTGCTAGAGGGACGTTGAACATTCAGTACTTC. It encodes CSARGTLNIQYF.